These 32 T cell receptor beta chains were sequenced from one sample in a study of shared clonotypes between healthy human individuals. Data came from immunoSEQ multiplex PCR; TCRdb stores just in-frame clones and leaves some out. This table has a few million clones, 90% to 95% appearing once. The sequenced material came from naive CD4+ T cells sorted from blood. Subset specified: CD45RA+ positively selected. The source of these receptors is a man between 18 and 35 years old in good health.

V and J are TRBV5-1 and TRBJ2-7, with a possible D match to TRBD2 (6 bases). V was clipped by 0 bases and J by 3 bases, with 13 bases between them. Germline-derived CDR1 and CDR2 are SGHRS and YFSETQ. The CDR3 is 15 residues long. The CDR3 DNA reads TGCGCCAGCAGCTTGGGGTCTAGCGTGAGCTACGAGCAGTACTTC. It yields the protein CASSLGSSVSYEQYF.

The V call is TRBV7-9, the J call TRBJ2-7, with 12 bases that match TRBD1. V was pared by 5 bases and J by 7 bases, with 6 bases of the junction left unmatched. The CDR3 is 14 amino acids. Germline assignment: CDR1 SEHNR and CDR2 FQNEAQ (reference sequence). In nucleotides, the CDR3 is TGTGCCAGCAGCACGGGACAGGGGGCGCTTGAGCAGTACTTC. Translation: CASSTGQGALEQYF.

The chain couples TRBV5-1 to TRBJ1-3; D is possibly TRBD1 (5 bases). V shed 0 bases and J shed 3 bases, with 13 bases lying between them. Germline CDR1 reads SGHRS; CDR2 reads YFSETQ. This CDR3 is built from 16 residues. For the CDR3, the DNA is TGCGCCAGCAGCTTGGAGCCCAGGGTTGGTGGAAACACCATATATTTT. Translated: CASSLEPRVGGNTIYF.

This clone appeared a few times. V is TRBV4-1 and J is TRBJ1-1; D unclear. With 1 base removed from V and 3 bases from J, the gap between germline ends came to 9 bases. This CDR3 is 14 amino acids long. Germline values: CDR1 MGHRA, CDR2 YSYEKL. The CDR3 bases are TGCGCCAGCAGCCAAGTTGAAGGAGACACTGAAGCTTTCTTT. Amino acids: CASSQVEGDTEAFF.

To note about this clone: The identical CDR3 is also encoded by other nucleotide sequences in the sample. This chain links TRBV28 with TRBJ2-7; maybe TRBD2 (6 bases). Between the trimmed V and J ends, which lost 1 base and 1 base, there was a span of 11 bases. Germline CDR1 is MDHEN and CDR2 is SYDVKM. The CDR3 sequence is 15 residues long. The CDR3 reads CASSLSGTGSYEQYF. Here the CDR3 DNA reads TGTGCCAGCAGTTTATCCGGGACTGGATCCTACGAGCAGTACTTC.

The chain employs TRBV4-1 and TRBJ2-2; 7 bases line up with TRBD2. CDR3 length: 17 amino acids. CDR1 MGHRA and CDR2 YSYEKL come from the germline V gene. The J segment lost 2 bases and the V segment lost 6 bases, leaving 12 bases of the junction unmatched. This chain's CDR3 is CASSRGTTRGNTGELFF. Written as DNA, the CDR3 is TGCGCCAGCAGTAGAGGGACTACCCGAGGTAACACCGGGGAGCTGTTTTTT.

The gene calls are TRBV11-2 and TRBJ1-5, with no clear D. The CDR3 loop spans 13 amino acids. V gave up 0 bases and J gave up 6 bases, with 6 bases separating them. Looked up from germline, CDR1 is SGHAT and CDR2 is FQNNGV. The CDR3 region has the DNA TGTGCCAGCAGCTTAGAGGGATTTCAGCCCCAGCATTTT. The encoded protein is CASSLEGFQPQHF.

This chain uses TRBV4-1 with TRBJ2-3, with 7 bases matching TRBD1. The V segment lost 4 bases and the J segment 2 bases; nucleotides outside the gene matches: 3. The CDR3 contains 14 residues. Germline V gene data show CDR1 as MGHRA and CDR2 as YSYEKL. CDR3 residues: CASSLGQVTDTQYF. For the CDR3, the DNA is TGCGCCAGCAGCCTCGGACAGGTCACAGATACGCAGTATTTT.

The rearrangement joins TRBV7-9 to TRBJ1-4, with a possible D match to TRBD1 (6 bases). The germline V gene encodes CDR1 SEHNR and CDR2 FQNEAQ (reference sequence). V shed 5 bases and J shed 4 bases, with 11 bases lying between them. The CDR3 is 14 residues long. The CDR3 loop is CASSVGTSNEKLFF. The CDR3 DNA reads as TGTGCCAGCAGCGTGGGGACAAGTAATGAAAAACTGTTTTTT.

The V call is TRBV7-9, the J call TRBJ2-7; D unclear. Between the trimmed V and J ends, which lost 2 bases and 4 bases, there was a span of 9 bases. CDR1 and CDR2 (germline): SEHNR, FQNEAQ (reference sequence). The CDR3 length is 13 residues. CDR3: CASSLNYGYEQYF. CDR3 coding DNA: TGTGCCAGCAGCTTAAATTATGGGTACGAGCAGTACTTC. Using reference TRBV7-9 and TRBJ2-7 for the parts outside the CDR3, the full variable domain is DTGVSQNPRHKITKRGQNVTFRCDPISEHNRLYWYRQTLGQGPEFLTYFQNEAQLEKSRLLSDRFSAERPKGSFSTLEIQRTEQGDSAMYLCASSLNYGYEQYFGPGTRLTVT.

V gene TRBV19 combines with J gene TRBJ1-1; 8 bases agree with TRBD1. V trimming: 5 bases; J trimming: 1 base; junction bases outside the gene matches: 3. CDR3 length: 14 amino acids. CDR1 is LNHDA and CDR2 is SQIVND in the germline V gene (reference sequence). This CDR3 is CASSSTGGNTEAFF. CDR3 nucleotides: TGTGCCAGTAGTTCTACAGGGGGGAACACTGAAGCTTTCTTT.

The chain couples TRBV7-2 to TRBJ2-3, with D uncertain. Trimming took 5 bases from V and 0 from J, leaving 6 bases between them. The germline CDR1 and CDR2 sequences are SGHTA and FQGNSA. The CDR3 contains 13 residues. The CDR3 sequence: CASSTQSTDTQYF. DNA for the CDR3: TGTGCCAGCAGCACGCAAAGCACAGATACGCAGTATTTT. Filled out from reference TRBV7-2 and TRBJ2-3, the complete variable domain reads GAGVSQSPSNKVTEKGKDVELRCDPISGHTALYWYRQSLGQGLEFLIYFQGNSAPDKSGLPSDRFSAERTGGSVSTLTIQRTQQEDSAVYLCASSTQSTDTQYFGPGTRLTVL.

This chain uses TRBV10-3 with TRBJ2-1; the match to TRBD1 covers 8 bases. The CDR3 covers 15 residues. The ends lost 3 bases at V and 2 bases at J; junction bases unmatched: 3. The germline CDR1 and CDR2 sequences are ENHRY and SYGVKD. In DNA, the CDR3 is TGTGCCATCAGTGACGACAGGGGTGCCTACAATGAGCAGTTCTTC. It yields the protein CAISDDRGAYNEQFF.

V gene TRBV28 combines with J gene TRBJ2-3; 7 nucleotides match TRBD2. The CDR3 is 15 residues long. The germline gives CDR1 MDHEN, CDR2 SYDVKM. Trimming cost V 3 bases and J 5 bases; bases outside gene matches: 8. The CDR3 bases are TGTGCCAGCAGTTTTGGGGGGGTCACCGAAGATACGCAGTATTTT. Protein sequence: CASSFGGVTEDTQYF.

The chain joins TRBV5-4 to TRBJ2-5; D is unclear. Germline values: CDR1 SGHNT, CDR2 YYREEE (reference sequence). The CDR3 is 13 residues long. V was pared by 0 bases and J by 5 bases, with 8 bases between. The CDR3: CASSLATGETQYF. The CDR3 DNA is TGTGCCAGCAGCTTGGCCACCGGGGAGACCCAGTACTTC.

V is TRBV7-2 and J is TRBJ2-7; the match to TRBD2 covers 13 bases. V trimming: 2 bases; J trimming: 4 bases; junction bases outside the gene matches: 5. Germline V gene lookup returns CDR1 SGHTA and CDR2 FQGNSA. The CDR3 length is 16 residues. CDR3 bases: TGTGCCAGCAGCTTACGAAGGACTAGCGGGGGTTACGAGCAGTACTTC. Translation: CASSLRRTSGGYEQYF.

This clone appeared a single time. The CDR3 sequence: CASSEDGQGVVSTEAFF. The CDR3 DNA reads TGTGCCAGCAGTGAAGATGGACAGGGGGTGGTGTCCACTGAAGCTTTCTTT. The chain combines TRBV6-1 with TRBJ1-1, with TRBD1 matching over 10 bases. The germline CDR1 and CDR2 sequences are MNHNS and SASEGT. The V gene end was trimmed by 1 base and the J gene end by 4 bases; junction bases not matched to a gene: 9. This CDR3 has 17 amino acids.

This clone was seen more than once but under ten times. The V call is TRBV30, the J call TRBJ1-1; D is perhaps TRBD1 (5 bases). Deletions cut 4 bases from V and 2 bases from J, with 11 bases between. Per germline, CDR1 GTSNPN and CDR2 SVGIG (reference sequence). The CDR3 has 13 residues. CDR3: CAWISRANTEAFF. DNA of the CDR3: TGTGCCTGGATCTCCAGGGCCAACACTGAAGCTTTCTTT.

The rearrangement uses TRBV6-6 and TRBJ1-5; D not resolved. Germline lookup yields CDR1 MNHNY and CDR2 SVGAGI (reference sequence). The V end lost 2 bases, the J end lost 7 bases, and 9 bases lay between the germline ends. CDR3 length: 13 residues. Written as DNA, the CDR3 is TGTGCCAGCAGTTACAGGGATGGACAGCCCCAGCATTTT. Protein: CASSYRDGQPQHF.

The rearrangement uses TRBV5-1 and TRBJ1-1, with unresolved D. Germline CDR1 is SGHRS and CDR2 is YFSETQ. Trimming took 0 bases from V and 1 from J, leaving 10 bases between them. This CDR3 contains 15 residues. The CDR3 spells CASSLVEGKNTEAFF. The DNA of the CDR3 is TGCGCCAGCAGCTTGGTAGAGGGAAAGAACACTGAAGCTTTCTTT.

This clone was observed a single time. The chain combines TRBV5-6 with TRBJ2-7; the match to TRBD2 covers 13 bases. V dropped 2 bases and J dropped 1; count of bases not matched to a gene: 9. In germline, CDR1 is SGHDT, CDR2 YYEEEE. The length of the CDR3 is 18 residues. Here the CDR3 reads CASSLRLAGGTMSYEQYF. CDR3 bases: TGTGCCAGCAGCTTACGACTAGCGGGAGGAACGATGTCCTACGAGCAGTACTTC.

This chain connects TRBV19 to TRBJ1-2; possibly TRBD1 for D (5 bases). Germline V gene data show CDR1 as LNHDA and CDR2 as SQIVND (reference sequence). Trimming pared 6 bases from V and 4 bases from J, leaving 21 bases between. CDR3 size: 16 residues. CDR3 residues: CASREPGPPRVYGYTF. The CDR3 DNA reads TGTGCCAGTAGGGAACCGGGACCGCCGCGGGTCTATGGCTACACCTTC.

This clone was detected only once. The rearrangement joins TRBV27 to TRBJ1-5; D possibly corresponds to TRBD1 (5 bases). CDR1 and CDR2 from the germline V gene are MNHEY and SMNVEV (reference sequence). The length of the CDR3 is 14 residues. V lost 5 bases to trimming and J lost 7 bases, with 15 bases between them. The CDR3 coding sequence is TGTGCCAGCAGTCCCAGGGTTGGAGACCAGCCCCAGCATTTT. It yields the protein CASSPRVGDQPQHF.

The DNA of the CDR3 is TGTGCCAGCAGAGGATACAGCAATCAGCCCCAGCATTTT. Translating gives CASRGYSNQPQHF. The J gene is TRBJ1-5, the V gene TRBV28, with D unresolved. This CDR3 comprises 13 residues. Germline V gene data show CDR1 as MDHEN and CDR2 as SYDVKM. With 6 bases removed from V and 1 base from J, the gap between germline ends came to 7 bases.

The chain couples TRBV7-2 to TRBJ2-2; 7 nucleotides agree with TRBD2. Germline-derived CDR1 and CDR2 are SGHTA and FQGNSA. This CDR3 region has 18 residues. The junction had 23 bases not matched to a gene; V was cut back by 6 bases and J by 10 bases. The CDR3 region is CASRMLGREFITGAELFF. In DNA form, the CDR3 reads TGTGCCAGCAGGATGTTAGGGCGGGAGTTTATAACCGGTGCGGAGCTGTTTTTT.

V is TRBV27 and J is TRBJ2-2; D ambiguous. The CDR3 consists of 14 residues. Trimming removed 2 bases from V and 1 base from J, with 5 bases in between. From germline, CDR1 is MNHEY and CDR2 SMNVEV (reference sequence). The CDR3 coding sequence is TGTGCCAGCAGTTTACAGCTGAACACCGGGGAGCTGTTTTTT. Residues: CASSLQLNTGELFF.

This clone was seen just once. V is TRBV7-2 and J is TRBJ1-5; perhaps TRBD1 as D (6 bases). The CDR3 sequence is 15 residues long. Germline V CDR1 and CDR2: SGHTA, FQGNSA. The V end lost 5 bases, the J end lost 5 bases, and 16 bases lay between the germline ends. CDR3 region: CASSTVGAGDQPQHF. Here the CDR3 DNA reads TGTGCCAGCAGCACGGTAGGGGCAGGGGATCAGCCCCAGCATTTT.

In regard to this clone: Distinct nucleotide sequences in the sample also encode this CDR3. This sequence joins TRBV5-1 and TRBJ2-7; 10 bases line up with TRBD1. CDR3 length: 15 amino acids. V dropped 3 bases and J dropped 2; count of bases not matched to a gene: 5. The germline CDR1 and CDR2 sequences are SGHRS and YFSETQ. CDR3 nucleotides: TGCGCCAGCAGCTCTCGGACAGGGGGAACCTACGAGCAGTACTTC. Protein sequence: CASSSRTGGTYEQYF.

The rearrangement links TRBV6-1 to TRBJ2-7; no definite D call. The germline V and J ends were trimmed by 8 bases and 7 bases, with 18 bases remaining between them. Looked up from germline, CDR1 is MNHNS and CDR2 is SASEGT. CDR3 length: 13 residues. The CDR3 nucleotides are TGTGCCAGCTGCCGGAACATAGTCTATGAGCAGTACTTC. This gives the protein CASCRNIVYEQYF.

The CDR3 DNA follows: TGTGCCAGCAGCCCGAATAGCGGGGGAGGGGCAGATACGCAGTATTTT. Protein sequence: CASSPNSGGGADTQYF. V and J are TRBV7-8 and TRBJ2-3, with 9 bases fitting TRBD2. The length of the CDR3 is 16 residues. Per the germline V gene, CDR1 is SGHVS and CDR2 is FQNEAQ. The junction had 10 bases not matched to a gene; V was cut back by 5 bases and J by 4 bases.

Note on this clone: The germline gene is not matched at one end of the junction; a read error may be the cause. J is TRBJ2-3 and V is TRBV6-4; TRBD2 might be the D (6 bases). Germline V gene data show CDR1 as MRHNA and CDR2 as SNTAGT. This CDR3 has 15 residues. The CDR3 loop reads CASSDSPGSIDTQYF. For the CDR3, the DNA is TGTGCCAGCAGTGACTCCCCCGGGAGCATAGATACGCAGTATTTT.

With respect to this clone: The sample has other DNA sequences that encode this CDR3 too. The V and J genes are TRBV18 and TRBJ1-4; 8 nucleotides match TRBD1. The germline gives CDR1 KGHSH, CDR2 LQKENI. This CDR3 comprises 14 residues. V gave up 6 bases and J gave up 4 bases; unmatched junction bases: 4. The CDR3 DNA is TGTGCCAGCTCGCAACAGGGGGGTAATGAAAAACTGTTTTTT. Translated, it gives CASSQQGGNEKLFF.